The T cell receptor beta chain described here comes from a study of blood T cells in healthy people across ages. Whole-study findings and limits: Investigators viewed diversity estimates from one million T cells as underestimates, the study reported. Unsorted PBMCs ruled out conclusive naive versus antigen-experienced comparison. Age advanced and TCR beta diversity per million T cells fell, roughly linearly.

This clonotype was recorded many times. Its antigen remains unidentified. The authors ran a second PCR of roughly 6 to 12 cycles using a sample-barcoded 5' primer and a J-beta primer mix. TCRdb called the 5' RACE reads again in MiXCR, with one record for every CDR3 protein. The sample includes about 840,000 distinct CDR3 sequences, 29% of them seen just once. Roughly 10 milliliters of peripheral blood were drawn from each donor. Germline-derived CDR1 and CDR2 are SGHTA and FQGTGA. The CDR3 sequence is 15 residues long. V trimming: 5 bases; J trimming: 5 bases; junction bases outside the gene matches: 10. Separately, the same data were catalogued under a study of T cells of mothers and their children.

The receptor comes from a woman aged 40 to 50 in good health. Sequences were obtained from blood. The rearrangement joins TRBV7-3 to TRBJ2-5, with 8 bases identical to TRBD1. CDR3 nucleotides: TGTGCCAGCAGCCCCGTCAGGGGGCGAATGGAGACCCAGTACTTC. It is translated as CASSPVRGRMETQYF.